This passage covers 27 T cell receptor beta chains from one sample sequenced in a study of control samples from healthy donors and cancer patients. Using immunoSEQ multiplex PCR, the repertoire was profiled, and TCRdb retains in-frame clones only, with some absent. Of 95,000 to 150,000 clones in the sample, about 88% were seen once. The sequenced sample was blood. The receptors derive from a man younger than 35 in good health.

The V and J genes are TRBV28 and TRBJ1-4; D unresolved. V was clipped by 8 bases and J by 2 bases, with 6 bases between them. Germline V gene sequence: CDR1 MDHEN, CDR2 SYDVKM. The CDR3 totals 12 residues. The CDR3: CASHTTNEKLFF. CDR3 DNA sequence: TGTGCCAGCCATACGACTAATGAAAAACTGTTTTTT.

This chain links TRBV5-8 with TRBJ1-1; the D is unclear. The germline V gene encodes CDR1 SGHTS and CDR2 YDEGEE. The CDR3 spans 13 residues. Trimming stripped 6 bases from V and 1 base from J, with 10 bases between. The CDR3 DNA is TGTGCCAGCATCCCGCAGTCGAACACTGAAGCTTTCTTT. It codes for CASIPQSNTEAFF.

The chain combines TRBV4-1 with TRBJ1-1, with TRBD1 matching over 8 bases. CDR1 is MGHRA, CDR2 YSYEKL, per germline. Trimming cost V 4 bases and J 0 bases; bases outside gene matches: 7. The CDR3 consists of 16 residues. The CDR3 is CASSRGSDRVNTEAFF. The CDR3 coding sequence is TGCGCCAGCAGCCGCGGATCGGACAGGGTGAACACTGAAGCTTTCTTT.

The V gene is TRBV2, the J gene TRBJ2-1, with 8 bases that match TRBD2. The V and J ends lost 0 bases and 2 bases, in that order; junction bases with no gene match: 0. The CDR3 extends over 15 amino acids. CDR1 and CDR2 (germline): SNHLY, FYNNEI. The DNA for the CDR3 is TGTGCCAGCAGTGAAGCTAGCGGGACCTACAATGAGCAGTTCTTC. It yields the protein CASSEASGTYNEQFF.

The V call is TRBV10-3, the J call TRBJ1-5; D unresolved. Looked up from germline, CDR1 is ENHRY and CDR2 is SYGVKD. The ends were cut back, 4 bases at V and 3 bases at J, with 10 bases in the middle. The CDR3 has 14 amino acids. The CDR3: CAISVGSINQPQHF. The CDR3 bases are TGTGCCATCAGTGTTGGCAGCATCAATCAGCCCCAGCATTTT.

This rearrangement joins TRBV5-1 to TRBJ1-1; the match to TRBD1 covers 8 bases. With 1 base clipped from V and 6 bases from J, the junction kept 5 bases outside the gene matches. In germline, CDR1 is SGHRS, CDR2 YFSETQ. The CDR3 covers 14 residues. CDR3 loop: CASSLNQGASEAFF. In DNA form, the CDR3 reads TGCGCCAGCAGCTTGAACCAGGGGGCCTCTGAAGCTTTCTTT.

The V call is TRBV7-3, the J call TRBJ1-1; D might be TRBD1 (5 bases). This CDR3 is 13 amino acids long. CDR1 SGHTA and CDR2 FQGTGA come from the germline V gene. Trimming removed 2 bases at V and 1 base at J, with 5 bases between. CDR3: CASSLGTNTEAFF. Written as DNA, the CDR3 is TGTGCCAGCAGCTTAGGGACGAACACTGAAGCTTTCTTT. Variable domain in full (rest from reference TRBV7-3 and TRBJ1-1): GAGVSQTPSNKVTEKGKYVELRCDPISGHTALYWYRQSLGQGPEFLIYFQGTGAADDSGLPNDRFFAVRPEGSVSTLKIQRTERGDSAVYLCASSLGTNTEAFFGQGTRLTVV.

The chain joins TRBV5-1 to TRBJ2-1; D perhaps matches TRBD2 (6 bases). Germline lookup yields CDR1 SGHRS and CDR2 YFSETQ. The CDR3 consists of 15 residues. V gave up 0 bases and J gave up 10 bases, with 17 bases separating them. This CDR3 reads CASSLGSGQVGEQFF. The CDR3 DNA sequence: TGCGCCAGCAGCTTGGGTAGCGGCCAGGTAGGGGAGCAGTTCTTC.

The V and J genes are TRBV18 and TRBJ2-3; the D gene is possibly TRBD2 (6 bases). The length of the CDR3 is 15 residues. In germline, CDR1 is KGHSH, CDR2 LQKENI. V dropped 2 bases and J dropped 1 base, with 10 bases sitting between them. CDR3 bases: TGTGCCAGCTCACCAGGGGCGGGACGCACAGATACGCAGTATTTT. It is translated as CASSPGAGRTDTQYF. Full variable domain (missing parts from reference TRBV18 and TRBJ2-3): NAGVMQNPRHLVRRRGQEARLRCSPMKGHSHVYWYRQLPEEGLKFMVYLQKENIIDESGMPKERFSAEFPKEGPSILRIQQVVRGDSAAYFCASSPGAGRTDTQYFGPGTRLTVL.

The V and J genes are TRBV28 and TRBJ1-3; tentative D call: TRBD1 (6 bases). CDR3 size: 14 residues. The germline V gene has CDR1 MDHEN and CDR2 SYDVKM. Trimming took 3 bases from V and 2 from J, leaving 8 bases between them. This chain's CDR3 is CASSFAGAGNTIYF. CDR3 nucleotide sequence: TGTGCCAGCAGTTTTGCAGGGGCTGGAAACACCATATATTTT.

The chain uses TRBV11-2 and TRBJ2-2; D uncertain. CDR3 length: 13 residues. V was cut by 2 bases and J by 5 bases, with 6 bases left in between. From germline, CDR1 is SGHAT and CDR2 FQNNGV. The CDR3 is CASSLLTTGELFF. The CDR3 coding sequence is TGTGCCAGCAGCTTACTAACTACCGGGGAGCTGTTTTTT.

This CDR3 reads CASSRDRVGQPQHF. The CDR3 nucleotides are TGTGCCAGCAGTCGGGACAGGGTGGGACAGCCCCAGCATTTT. V is TRBV2 and J is TRBJ1-5; 9 bases align to TRBD1. J lost 7 bases, V lost 5 bases, and 6 bases had no gene match. The CDR3 is 14 amino acids. Germline CDR1 SNHLY, CDR2 FYNNEI.

The chain is built from TRBV29-1 and TRBJ2-2; 10 nucleotides match TRBD1. V dropped 2 bases and J dropped 3; count of bases not matched to a gene: 9. The CDR3 consists of 17 residues. Germline V CDR1 and CDR2: SQVTM, ANQGSEA. CDR3 residues: CSVELPLGQGYTGELFF. The DNA of the CDR3 is TGCAGCGTTGAACTCCCCCTGGGACAGGGGTACACCGGGGAGCTGTTTTTT.

The chain uses TRBV12-2 and TRBJ2-5; the table's D call, TRBD2, has no DNA check behind it. TRBV12-2 represents a pseudogene. The CDR3 is made up of 16 amino acids. The CDR3 loop reads CASRLDWTSGKETQYF. CDR3 DNA: TGTGCAAGTCGCCTCGATTGGACTAGCGGGAAAGAGACCCAGTACTTC.

The CDR3 region is CASSLAKAGGYNEQFF. The CDR3 nucleotides read TGCGCCAGCAGCTTGGCCAAGGCGGGAGGGTACAATGAGCAGTTCTTC. The V call is TRBV5-1, the J call TRBJ2-1; 9 positions agree with TRBD2. CDR1 is SGHRS, CDR2 YFSETQ, per germline. The V gene end was trimmed by 0 bases and the J gene end by 4 bases; junction bases not matched to a gene: 5. The CDR3 runs 16 residues. Looking up the rest from reference TRBV5-1 and TRBJ2-1 gives the full variable domain: KAGVTQTPRYLIKTRGQQVTLSCSPISGHRSVSWYQQTPGQGLQFLFEYFSETQRNKGNFPGRFSGRQFSNSRSEMNVSTLELGDSALYLCASSLAKAGGYNEQFFGPGTRLTVL.

This chain uses TRBV4-3 with TRBJ2-3; 7 bases map to TRBD1. Germline V gene lookup returns CDR1 LGHNA and CDR2 YSLEER. The CDR3 spans 15 residues. The V and J ends lost 4 bases and 2 bases, in that order; junction bases with no gene match: 6. The CDR3 DNA sequence: TGCGCCAGCAGCCCCAGGGGGAGACCCACAGATACGCAGTATTTT. This gives the protein CASSPRGRPTDTQYF.

This rearrangement joins TRBV5-1 to TRBJ2-1; 7 bases match TRBD2. From germline, CDR1 is SGHRS and CDR2 YFSETQ. With V trimmed by 3 bases and J by 4 bases, 13 bases remained unmatched. The CDR3 is 17 residues long. CDR3 nucleotide sequence: TGCGCCAGCAGCTCCAGACTAGCAACCTCATCTTACAATGAGCAGTTCTTC. This encodes CASSSRLATSSYNEQFF.

On this clone: Other nucleotide sequences in the sample specify the same CDR3. J is TRBJ2-7 and V is TRBV7-6; D possibly corresponds to TRBD2 (7 bases). Looked up from germline, CDR1 is SGHVS and CDR2 is FNYEAQ. With 6 bases removed from V and 6 bases from J, the gap between germline ends came to 21 bases. The CDR3 consists of 15 residues. CDR3 sequence: CASREGGGPLFEQYF. The DNA for the CDR3 is TGTGCCAGCAGGGAAGGGGGGGGGCCCCTCTTCGAGCAGTACTTC.

The gene calls are TRBV3-1 (or the pseudogene TRBV3-2) and TRBJ2-1; weak D call: TRBD2 (6 bases). Germline V CDR1 and CDR2: LGHDT, YNNKEL (reference sequence). V was clipped by 3 bases and J by 11 bases, with 14 bases between them. The CDR3 totals 13 residues. CDR3: CASSHTKSGQQFF. The CDR3 coding sequence is TGTGCCAGCAGCCATACCAAAAGCGGGCAGCAGTTCTTC.

The chain carries TRBV7-9 and TRBJ2-1, with D perhaps TRBD1 (6 bases). CDR1 and CDR2 (germline): SEHNR, FQNEAQ (reference sequence). V was pared by 4 bases and J by 0 bases, with 19 bases between. The CDR3 has 18 residues. The CDR3 DNA reads as TGTGCCAGCAGCTCAAGAGGGGGTCGGTCTTACTCCTACAATGAGCAGTTCTTC. Translated, it gives CASSSRGGRSYSYNEQFF.

This chain joins TRBV11-3 and TRBJ1-1; TRBD1 matches 10 bases. Germline V gene data show CDR1 as SGHNT and CDR2 as YENEEA. V shed 6 bases, J shed 2 bases, and the junction held 12 bases outside the gene matches. The CDR3 is made up of 17 amino acids. The CDR3 DNA reads TGTGCCAGCAGTCCCGGGACAGGGGAAGAGAAAAACACTGAAGCTTTCTTT. Its translation is CASSPGTGEEKNTEAFF.

V usage is TRBV24-1 and J usage is TRBJ2-3; 7 bases match TRBD2. In germline, CDR1 is KGHDR, CDR2 SFDVKD. The J segment lost 0 bases and the V segment lost 5 bases, leaving 4 bases of the junction unmatched. This CDR3 has 15 amino acids. The CDR3 spells CATSVGSGSTDTQYF. The CDR3, as DNA: TGTGCCACCAGTGTTGGTAGCGGGAGCACAGATACGCAGTATTTT.

This rearrangement joins TRBV30 to TRBJ2-2; TRBD1 might be the D (5 bases). The V and J ends lost 4 bases and 6 bases respectively, with 18 bases between them. The CDR3 spans 15 residues. Germline-derived CDR1 and CDR2 are GTSNPN and SVGIG (reference sequence). CDR3 amino acids: CAWKTERPGPGELFF. The CDR3 bases are TGTGCCTGGAAGACAGAACGGCCCGGCCCCGGGGAGCTGTTTTTT. Filled out from reference TRBV30 and TRBJ2-2, the complete variable domain reads SQTIHQWPATLVQPVGSPLSLECTVEGTSNPNLYWYRQAAGRGLQLLFYSVGIGQISSEVPQNLSASRPQDRQFILSSKKLLLSDSGFYLCAWKTERPGPGELFFGEGSRLTVL.

V gene TRBV29-1 combines with J gene TRBJ2-3; D gene unclear. Germline CDR1 and CDR2: SQVTM and ANQGSEA. The CDR3 has 14 amino acids. Trimming removed 0 bases from V and 8 bases from J, with 15 bases in between. The CDR3 DNA reads as TGCAGCGTTGAAGATGGGCAGAAAGTCGGTACGCAGTATTTT. Translating it yields CSVEDGQKVGTQYF.

The chain is built from TRBV19 and TRBJ1-3; D ambiguous. Germline CDR1 is LNHDA and CDR2 is SQIVND (reference sequence). The CDR3 is 16 residues long. V lost 8 bases to trimming and J lost 2 bases, with 19 bases between them. This chain's CDR3 is CASGVWPPRAGNTIYF. CDR3 nucleotide sequence: TGTGCCAGTGGGGTGTGGCCCCCTCGAGCTGGAAACACCATATATTTT.

This clone came up once. The rearrangement joins TRBV20-1 to TRBJ1-2; 9 positions agree with TRBD1. CDR3 length: 11 amino acids. CDR1 DFQATT and CDR2 SNEGSKA come from the germline V gene (reference sequence). The J segment lost 3 bases and the V segment lost 7 bases, leaving 0 bases of the junction unmatched. This chain's CDR3 is CSGTGDYGYTF. The CDR3 DNA reads as TGCAGTGGGACAGGGGACTATGGCTACACCTTC.

V usage is TRBV30 and J usage is TRBJ1-1; D is undetermined. The V and J ends lost 3 bases and 0 bases respectively, with 14 bases between them. CDR1 is GTSNPN, CDR2 SVGIG, per germline (reference sequence). CDR3 length: 15 residues. CDR3 sequence reads: CAWSVRGKMNTEAFF. For the CDR3, the DNA is TGTGCCTGGAGCGTCCGGGGAAAGATGAACACTGAAGCTTTCTTT.